This TCR beta chain is drawn from a study of T cells in Graves' hyperthyroidism and ophthalmopathy. Study summary: Specimen type is peripheral blood, collected at initial diagnosis prior to any treatment.

Clinicians diagnosed patients from clinical symptoms, serum thyroxine and TRAb, thyroid ultrasound and orbital computed tomography. Trimming cost V 5 bases and J 5 bases; bases outside gene matches: 16. The length of the CDR3 is 18 residues. Researchers took RNA transcripts and amplified the TCR beta CDR3 regions from them. A set of HTBI primers served as the primers for a first-round RT-PCR of the TCR CDR3. MiXCR, applied by TCRdb to the multiplex PCR reads, yields one record per CDR3 protein. The sample includes approximately 600,000 distinct CDR3 sequences, roughly 15% of them seen just once. Study findings and constraints: Researchers found most expanded thyroid clonotypes above 0.001 in blood as well. The model identified upcoming ophthalmopathy a median around 6 months ahead of onset.

Details on this clonotype: Its antigen is unidentified.

The rearrangement links TRBV12-3 or TRBV12-4 to TRBJ1-5; 9 bases align to TRBD1. The sample taken for sequencing was blood. This sequence originates from a woman in her 40s with Graves' ophthalmopathy. The CDR3 DNA reads TGTGCCAGCAGTCCAGTTTTGGGGACAGGGTACTTCGATCAGCCCCAGCATTTT. It encodes CASSPVLGTGYFDQPQHF.